These 5 T cell receptor beta chains came from one sample sequenced in a study of blood T cells in healthy people across ages. Combining a sample-barcoded 5' primer with a J-beta primer mix, a second PCR ran for roughly 7 to 12 cycles. Each CDR3 protein gets one entry after TCRdb re-called the 5' RACE reads with MiXCR. The sample lists approximately 1,000,000 distinct CDR3 sequences, 35% to 40% occurring once. The sample taken for sequencing was blood. Receptor source: a man aged 18-30 years in good health.

This clonotype was seen more than once but under ten times. The V and J genes are TRBV4-2 and TRBJ1-4; D gene uncertain. This CDR3 is built from 15 residues. Germline V gene sequence: CDR1 LGHNA, CDR2 YNFKEQ. V lost 0 bases and J lost 0, with 5 bases in between. The CDR3 loop is CASSQDGTTNEKLFF. As DNA, the CDR3 is TGTGCCAGCAGCCAAGACGGTACAACTAATGAAAAACTGTTTTTT.

This clonotype is medium-sized in the sample. This chain uses TRBV27 with TRBJ2-7; 8 bases align to TRBD1. The germline gives CDR1 MNHEY, CDR2 SMNVEV (reference sequence). The CDR3 is made up of 14 amino acids. V lost 6 bases to trimming and J lost 0 bases; unmatched junction nucleotides: 4. The CDR3: CASSLGTGSYEQYF. In nucleotides, the CDR3 is TGTGCCAGCAGCTTAGGGACAGGCTCCTACGAGCAGTACTTC.

This clonotype was seen only a few times. This chain links TRBV12-3 or TRBV12-4 with TRBJ1-4; D perhaps matches TRBD1 (5 bases). CDR3 length equals 15 residues. Between the trimmed V and J ends, which lost 5 bases and 8 bases, there was a span of 18 bases. CDR3: CASSTGSTPGEKLFF. The CDR3 DNA reads TGTGCCAGCAGTACCGGGAGTACGCCAGGGGAAAAACTGTTTTTT.

This sequence joins TRBV27 and TRBJ1-1; a possible D gene is TRBD1 (5 bases). This CDR3 is built from 15 residues. Germline CDR1 and CDR2: MNHEY and SMNVEV (reference sequence). V lost 1 base to trimming and J lost 1 base, with 10 bases between them. CDR3 DNA: TGTGCCAGCAGTTTATACCCAGGGCAGAACACTGAAGCTTTCTTT. The encoded protein is CASSLYPGQNTEAFF.

This clonotype was observed at least ten times. The chain employs TRBV12-3 or TRBV12-4 and TRBJ2-1, with 8 bases matching TRBD2. V lost 5 bases, J lost 4 bases, and 7 bases stayed unmatched. The CDR3 is 15 residues long. The CDR3 reads CASSRSGVPYNEQFF. CDR3 DNA sequence: TGTGCCAGCAGTCGTAGCGGGGTACCATACAATGAGCAGTTCTTC.